These T cell receptor beta chains were read from a single sample in a study of T cells in Graves' hyperthyroidism and ophthalmopathy. One entry per CDR3 protein, called by TCRdb with MiXCR from the multiplex PCR reads. This sample has about 300,000 distinct CDR3 sequences, with less than 15% found just once. Sequenced sample: blood. The source is a woman aged 25 to 39 with Graves' hyperthyroidism that later progressed to Graves' ophthalmopathy. Each CDR3 is given with its conserved first and last residue. A D gene is named only where the DNA matches it firmly. Clone size is stated in some rows and not others, as once, few, many or a class when expanded.

D gene	V gene	clone size	J gene	CDR3 protein	CDR3 DNA
TRBD2	TRBV27	many	TRBJ2-5	CASSLFIGGAETQYF	TGTGCCAGCAGTTTGTTCATCGGGGGGGCGGAGACCCAGTACTTC
TRBD1	TRBV13	NA	TRBJ2-3	CASSTGTGGREYLADTQYF	TGTGCCAGCAGCACGGGGACAGGGGGGCGCGAGTATTTAGCGGATACGCAGTATTTT
NA	TRBV7-2	many	TRBJ2-3	CASSSRTVADTQYF	TGTGCCAGCAGCTCCAGGACAGTGGCAGATACGCAGTATTTT
TRBD1	TRBV12-3/TRBV12-4	many	TRBJ1-1	CASSLSGGNEAFF	TGTGCCAGCAGCCTTTCAGGGGGCAATGAAGCTTTCTTT
NA	TRBV28	many	TRBJ2-7	CASSFRGRTYEQYF	TGTGCCAGCAGTTTCCGGGGTAGAACCTACGAGCAGTACTTC
NA	TRBV20-1	NA	TRBJ2-2	CSAKKTGNTGELFF	TGCAGTGCGAAAAAGACAGGGAACACCGGGGAGCTGTTTTTT
NA	TRBV4-3	NA	TRBJ2-2	CASSQRQAGELFF	TGCGCCAGCAGCCAGCGACAGGCCGGGGAGCTGTTTTTT
NA	TRBV9	many	TRBJ2-1	CASSPRPELRNEQFF	TGTGCCAGCAGCCCCCGGCCAGAGTTAAGGAATGAGCAGTTCTTC
TRBD1	TRBV24-1	many	TRBJ2-1	CATSDSTGGHYNEQFF	TGTGCCACCAGTGATTCCACAGGGGGTCATTACAATGAGCAGTTCTTC
NA	TRBV4-3	many	TRBJ1-1	CASSQEQGLYLNTEAFF	TGCGCCAGCAGCCAAGAACAGGGACTCTACCTGAACACTGAAGCTTTCTTT
NA	TRBV4-3	few	TRBJ2-6	CASSQPRGSGANVLTF	TGCGCCAGCAGCCAACCGAGGGGATCTGGGGCCAACGTCCTGACTTTC
TRBD1	TRBV11-2	many	TRBJ2-1	CASSVDRDRGYNEQFF	TGTGCCAGCAGCGTCGACCGGGACAGGGGCTACAATGAGCAGTTCTTC
NA	TRBV3-1	many	TRBJ2-7	CASSQGGLWDGSYEQYF	TGTGCCAGCAGCCAAGGGGGTCTGTGGGACGGATCCTACGAGCAGTACTTC
TRBD1	TRBV6-5	many	TRBJ1-1	CASSYRDSLNTEAFF	TGTGCCAGCAGTTACCGGGACAGTTTGAACACTGAAGCTTTCTTT
TRBD2	TRBV7-9	many	TRBJ2-1	CASSLLGGNEQFF	TGTGCCAGCAGCTTACTCGGGGGGAATGAGCAGTTCTTC
TRBD2	TRBV20-1	many	TRBJ2-7	CSARSPSGGEQYF	TGCAGTGCTAGATCCCCCTCGGGAGGCGAGCAGTACTTC
NA	TRBV29-1	many	TRBJ1-4	CSVVSGGEKLFF	TGCAGCGTTGTCTCAGGCGGTGAAAAACTGTTTTTT
NA	TRBV11-2	NA	TRBJ1-1	CASSLAGVLENTEAFF	TGTGCCAGCAGCTTAGCGGGGGTGTTGGAGAACACTGAAGCTTTCTTT
TRBD1	TRBV20-1	many	TRBJ1-1	CSGRGTGDSGTEAFF	TGCAGTGGAAGGGGGACAGGGGATTCGGGGACTGAAGCTTTCTTT
TRBD1	TRBV29-1	many	TRBJ2-2	CSVRGQGETGELFF	TGCAGCGTTAGGGGACAGGGGGAAACCGGGGAGCTGTTTTTT
TRBD2	TRBV5-1	NA	TRBJ2-5	CASSLDGGGPETQYF	TGCGCCAGCAGCTTGGACGGGGGAGGGCCAGAGACCCAGTACTTC
TRBD1	TRBV12-3/TRBV12-4	many	TRBJ1-1	CASRPPGTAEAFF	TGTGCCAGCAGGCCCCCAGGGACAGCAGAAGCTTTCTTT
NA	TRBV7-2	many	TRBJ1-5	CASSFFSNQPQHF	TGTGCCAGCAGCTTTTTTAGCAATCAGCCCCAGCATTTT
NA	TRBV11-3	many	TRBJ1-1	CASSLIAGTVRPEAFF	TGTGCCAGCAGCTTGATAGCGGGGACTGTACGACCTGAAGCTTTCTTT
NA	TRBV29-1	NA	TRBJ2-2	CSALMLSGSDTGELFF	TGCAGCGCCCTGATGTTATCGGGGAGTGACACCGGGGAGCTGTTTTTT
TRBD1	TRBV5-4	few	TRBJ1-1	CASSRTGGEHEAFF	TGTGCCAGCAGTCGTACAGGGGGAGAGCATGAAGCTTTCTTT
NA	TRBV6-1	few	TRBJ2-4	CASSTGNIQYF	TGTGCCAGCAGCACCGGGAACATTCAGTACTTC
TRBD1	TRBV28	many	TRBJ2-7	CASRGQGHEQYF	TGTGCCAGCAGGGGACAGGGCCACGAGCAGTACTTC
TRBD2	TRBV7-2	NA	TRBJ2-1	CTSRSTSGAGGSEQFF	TGTACCAGCAGGAGTACTAGCGGGGCAGGGGGAAGTGAGCAGTTCTTC